One and the same sample provided the 25 T cell receptor beta chains below, sequenced in a study of blood T cells in healthy people across ages. Sample-barcoded 5' priming and a J-beta primer mix drove a second PCR of 7 to 11 cycles. TCRdb re-called the 5' RACE reads through MiXCR, storing one row per CDR3 protein. The sample shows approximately 800,000 distinct CDR3 sequences, 35% to 40% of them seen only once. The sample was blood. All receptors come from a man between 18 and 29 years old in good health.

The rearrangement uses TRBV7-9 and TRBJ2-3, with D perhaps TRBD1 (6 bases). CDR1 is SEHNR and CDR2 is FQNEAQ in the germline V gene (reference sequence). The CDR3 length is 16 residues. V was pared by 4 bases and J by 4 bases, with 18 bases between. For the CDR3, the DNA is TGTGCCAGCAGCTCGCTCCGGGACACCGACCCAGATACGCAGTATTTT. It translates to CASSSLRDTDPDTQYF.

This chain joins TRBV7-9 and TRBJ1-4; 12 positions match TRBD1. Trimming at V came to 2 bases and at J to 2 bases, leaving 6 bases not matched to a gene. Germline V gives CDR1 SEHNR, CDR2 FQNEAQ (reference sequence). The CDR3 spans 18 residues. The CDR3 protein is CASSLTTGTGGTNEKLFF. CDR3 DNA: TGTGCCAGCAGCTTAACCACCGGGACAGGGGGCACTAATGAAAAACTGTTTTTT.

The chain uses TRBV30 and TRBJ1-6; D uncertain. The CDR3 sequence is 12 residues long. The germline V and J ends were trimmed by 4 bases and 18 bases, with 19 bases remaining between them. In germline, CDR1 is GTSNPN, CDR2 SVGIG (reference sequence). The CDR3 DNA reads TGTGCCTGGAACGTAAATAGACTTACTACCCACTTT. It specifies CAWNVNRLTTHF.

This clonotype occurred many times. The chain links TRBV7-2 to TRBJ2-7, with D perhaps TRBD2 (5 bases). V gave up 4 bases and J gave up 3 bases, with 10 bases separating them. This CDR3 has 13 residues. Germline V gives CDR1 SGHTA, CDR2 FQGNSA. CDR3 coding DNA: TGTGCCAGCAGCTCGGGGTTGTTCTACGAGCAGTACTTC. It encodes CASSSGLFYEQYF.

The chain employs TRBV20-1 and TRBJ2-1, with a possible D match to TRBD2 (6 bases). Germline values: CDR1 DFQATT, CDR2 SNEGSKA (reference sequence). There are 16 residues in the CDR3. V lost 0 bases to trimming and J lost 8 bases, with 20 bases between them. Written as DNA, the CDR3 is TGCAGTGCTAGAGACGTAGCGGAGCCCTTGGTGGATGAGCAGTTCTTC. It specifies CSARDVAEPLVDEQFF.

Notes on this clonotype: This could be a read error, since a much larger clone is one nucleotide away. The chain combines TRBV10-3 with TRBJ2-1, with 9 bases lining up with TRBD1. This CDR3 has 15 residues. Germline values: CDR1 ENHRY, CDR2 SYGVKD. The CDR3 DNA reads as TGTGCCATCAGTGAGTTAGGACAGGGGTACAAGGAGCAGTTCTTC. It translates to CAISELGQGYKEQFF.

The chain couples TRBV12-3 or TRBV12-4 to TRBJ2-7; perhaps TRBD1 as D (5 bases). The CDR3 contains 15 residues. The ends were cut back, 5 bases at V and 3 bases at J, with 17 bases in the middle. The CDR3 sequence is CASSPAQGIIYEQYF. The CDR3 coding sequence is TGTGCCAGCAGTCCGGCGCAGGGAATAATCTACGAGCAGTACTTC.

This clonotype was recorded a few times. The chain uses TRBV28 and TRBJ1-6, with D unresolved. The CDR3 sequence is 14 residues long. V shed 3 bases and J shed 6 bases, with 9 bases lying between them. CDR1 and CDR2 (germline): MDHEN, SYDVKM. The CDR3 spells CASSLGRFNSPLHF. CDR3 coding DNA: TGTGCCAGCAGTTTGGGCAGATTTAATTCACCCCTCCACTTT. Looking up the rest from reference TRBV28 and TRBJ1-6 gives the full variable domain: DVKVTQSSRYLVKRTGEKVFLECVQDMDHENMFWYRQDPGLGLRLIYFSYDVKMKEKGDIPEGYSVSREKKERFSLILESASTNQTSMYLCASSLGRFNSPLHFGNGTRLTVT.

This clonotype was picked up one time. The chain recombines TRBV5-5 with TRBJ1-6; maybe TRBD1 (5 bases). The germline V and J ends were trimmed by 0 bases and 8 bases, with 15 bases remaining between them. Germline CDR1 is SGHKS and CDR2 is YYEKEE (reference sequence). The CDR3 spans 16 residues. The CDR3 region is CASSLAPGRVDSPLHF. DNA for the CDR3: TGTGCCAGCAGCTTGGCCCCGGGCAGGGTGGATTCACCCCTCCACTTT.

V is TRBV27 and J is TRBJ2-3; perhaps TRBD2 as D (6 bases). The V and J ends lost 4 bases and 4 bases respectively, with 9 bases between them. Per the germline V gene, CDR1 is MNHEY and CDR2 is SMNVEV (reference sequence). The CDR3 extends over 13 amino acids. The CDR3 reads CASSSLAADTQYF. CDR3 bases: TGTGCCAGCAGTTCATTAGCGGCAGATACGCAGTATTTT.

On this clonotype itself: Being one base from a much bigger clone, this may be a read error. The chain combines TRBV4-1 with TRBJ2-2; 7 bases are shared with TRBD1. Unmatched junction bases numbered 9, after V lost 2 bases and J lost 0 bases. The germline CDR1 and CDR2 sequences are MGHRA and YSYEKL. CDR3 size: 18 residues. DNA for the CDR3: TGCGCCAGCAGCCAAACGACAGGGTCTAAGTCGAACACCGGGGAGCTGTTTTTT. Residues: CASSQTTGSKSNTGELFF.

With respect to this clonotype: A read error may account for a junction end that differs from germline. The genes are TRBV7-8 and TRBJ2-7; D is perhaps TRBD1 (5 bases). Looked up from germline, CDR1 is SGHVS and CDR2 is FQNEAQ. The CDR3 covers 12 residues. CDR3 nucleotides: TGTGCCAACAGCTTAGCAGGGAACGAGCAGTACTTC. Protein sequence: CANSLAGNEQYF.

As to this clonotype: A single base separates this from a much larger clone, so it may be a read error. V gene TRBV6-2 or TRBV6-3 combines with J gene TRBJ2-7, with D perhaps TRBD2 (5 bases). CDR3 length equals 16 residues. V lost 5 bases, J lost 3 bases, and 20 bases lay in between. Germline-derived CDR1 and CDR2 are MNHEY and SVGEGT. The CDR3, as DNA: TGTGCCAGCAGTGACAATGACGGGGTAAGCGGCTACGAGCAGTACTTC. This codes for CASSDNDGVSGYEQYF.

This chain uses TRBV7-6 with TRBJ2-1; 10 bases fit TRBD2. The V gene's germline CDR1 is SGHVS and CDR2 FNYEAQ. The CDR3 contains 15 residues. Germline trimming cut 1 base from V and 5 bases from J; bases unmatched to any gene: 2. CDR3 in amino acids: CASSLEAGGDNEQFF. CDR3 DNA sequence: TGTGCCAGCAGCTTAGAAGCGGGGGGGGACAATGAGCAGTTCTTC.

This clonotype occurred a few times. The chain links TRBV20-1 to TRBJ1-5, with a weak D call TRBD1 (5 bases). The germline gives CDR1 DFQATT, CDR2 SNEGSKA (reference sequence). The CDR3 extends over 16 amino acids. Deletions cut 5 bases from V and 3 bases from J, with 20 bases between. The CDR3 region is CSAVAGTWTPNQPQHF. The CDR3 DNA is TGCAGTGCTGTCGCCGGGACCTGGACCCCCAATCAGCCCCAGCATTTT.

This clonotype is medium-sized in the sample. Germline and junction disagree at one end, which may indicate a read error. CDR3 nucleotide sequence: TGCGCCAGCTCGAGTTCCTACGAGCAGTACTTC. Translating gives CASSSSYEQYF. The chain combines TRBV12-3 or TRBV12-4 with TRBJ2-7; D is undetermined. The CDR3 totals 11 residues.

This rearrangement joins TRBV10-3 to TRBJ2-1; TRBD1 matches at 7 bases. J gave up 7 bases and V 9 bases, and 12 bases lay outside the gene matches. This CDR3 is 14 amino acids long. Per germline, CDR1 ENHRY and CDR2 SYGVKD. CDR3 in amino acids: CAIRQGDVVNEQFF. DNA for the CDR3: TGTGCCATTAGACAGGGAGACGTAGTGAATGAGCAGTTCTTC.

This clonotype was observed a few times. The V gene is TRBV12-3 or TRBV12-4, the J gene TRBJ1-3, with 9 bases matching TRBD1. The CDR3 totals 14 residues. Trimming took 5 bases from V and 8 from J; bases not matched to a gene: 7. CDR3 DNA sequence: TGTGCCAGCAGTACCGGGACAGGGAGGGACACCATATATTTT. Encoded protein: CASSTGTGRDTIYF.

The V call is TRBV12-3 or TRBV12-4, the J call TRBJ2-2; 9 positions match TRBD1. The CDR3 has 18 residues. Germline trimming cut 4 bases from V and 1 base from J; bases unmatched to any gene: 10. CDR3 bases: TGTGCCAGCAGTTGGGGACAGGGTGAATCCGGGAACACCGGGGAGCTGTTTTTT. It yields the protein CASSWGQGESGNTGELFF.

The CDR3 here is CAWRGTEDYEQYF. Written as DNA, the CDR3 is TGTGCCTGGAGGGGGACTGAGGACTACGAGCAGTACTTC. J is TRBJ2-4 and V is TRBV30; TRBD2 might be the D (6 bases). Gene TRBJ2-7 matches the end of the DNA better, so the J call may be wrong. Germline loops: CDR1 GTSNPN, CDR2 SVGIG (reference sequence). This CDR3 has 13 amino acids.

This clonotype was counted only a few times. This chain uses TRBV4-2 with TRBJ1-1; no definite D call. The germline CDR1 and CDR2 sequences are LGHNA and YNFKEQ. V lost 0 bases to trimming and J lost 0 bases, with 11 bases between them. This CDR3 is built from 16 residues. The CDR3 region has the DNA TGTGCCAGCAGCCAAGACAGGAGCCGGTTGAACACTGAAGCTTTCTTT. It specifies CASSQDRSRLNTEAFF.

The rearrangement links TRBV4-1 to TRBJ1-2; D is perhaps TRBD1 (6 bases). CDR3 length: 15 amino acids. Germline CDR1 is MGHRA and CDR2 is YSYEKL. V was shortened by 0 bases and J by 4 bases, with 12 bases between the two germline ends. This CDR3 is CASSQEPGVGYGYTF. CDR3 nucleotide sequence: TGCGCCAGCAGCCAAGAGCCAGGGGTAGGCTATGGCTACACCTTC.

J is TRBJ1-6 and V is TRBV4-3; 8 nucleotides match TRBD1. CDR1 is LGHNA and CDR2 is YSLEER in the germline V gene. The V and J ends lost 1 base and 9 bases, in that order; junction bases with no gene match: 14. The CDR3 sequence is 18 residues long. Here the CDR3 reads CASSQVGVRGDRTSPLHF. DNA of the CDR3: TGCGCCAGCAGCCAAGTAGGGGTCCGAGGGGACAGGACTTCACCCCTCCACTTT.

The V call is TRBV27, the J call TRBJ2-7; D unresolved. This CDR3 is 18 amino acids long. Germline V gene lookup returns CDR1 MNHEY and CDR2 SMNVEV (reference sequence). With 5 bases removed from V and 0 bases from J, the gap between germline ends came to 23 bases. The CDR3 coding sequence is TGTGCCAGCAGTCCCCTTGTCTTCGGTCAAACATCCTCCTACGAGCAGTACTTC. It codes for CASSPLVFGQTSSYEQYF.

The J gene is TRBJ1-4, the V gene TRBV3-1; no clear D gene. The CDR3 has 14 residues. The germline gives CDR1 LGHDT, CDR2 YNNKEL (reference sequence). Trimming pared 4 bases from V and 4 bases from J, leaving 10 bases between. Here the CDR3 DNA reads TGTGCCAGCAGCCTTGGACTTAATAATGAAAAACTGTTTTTT. This sequence encodes CASSLGLNNEKLFF.